The present T cell receptor (beta chain) was sequenced within a study of T cells in Graves' hyperthyroidism and ophthalmopathy. Study overall: Blood from the periphery was taken at initial diagnosis, before any treatment. Study-wide results and limits: Ophthalmopathy was predicted by the model a median of approximately 6 months ahead of onset.

On this clonotype itself: What it binds is not known.

Amplified TCR beta CDR3 regions derived from RNA transcripts. RT-PCR in the first round (using the HTBI primer set) targeted the TCR CDR3. TCRdb re-analysed the multiplex PCR reads in MiXCR, keeping a single row per CDR3 protein. The sample has about 480,000 distinct CDR3 sequences, approximately 15% seen once; the top ten hold under 20%. No ophthalmopathy progression within 18 months constituted stable Graves' hyperthyroidism. Clinical symptoms, serum thyroxine and TRAb, thyroid ultrasound and orbital computed tomography were used for the diagnoses. Trimming removed 2 bases from V and 9 bases from J; junction bases left unmatched: 2. The CDR3 loop spans 13 amino acids.

J is TRBJ2-1 and V is TRBV12-3 or TRBV12-4; 9 bases align to TRBD2. The source is a woman between 18 and 30 years old with Graves' hyperthyroidism. The specimen was blood. The CDR3 DNA follows: TGTGCCAGCAGTTTATCTAGCGGGATTGAGCAGTTCTTC. This encodes CASSLSSGIEQFF.